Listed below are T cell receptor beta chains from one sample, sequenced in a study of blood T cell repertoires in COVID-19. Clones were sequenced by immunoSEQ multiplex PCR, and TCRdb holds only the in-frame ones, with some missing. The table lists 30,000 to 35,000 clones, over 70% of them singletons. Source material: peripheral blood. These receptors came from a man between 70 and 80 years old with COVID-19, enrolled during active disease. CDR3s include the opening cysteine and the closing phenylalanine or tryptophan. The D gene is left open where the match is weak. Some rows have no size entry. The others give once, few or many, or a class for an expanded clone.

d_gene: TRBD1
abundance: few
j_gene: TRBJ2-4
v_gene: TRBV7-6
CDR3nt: TGTGCCAGCAGCCCAACGGGACAGCCCAAAAACATTCAGTACTTC
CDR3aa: CASSPTGQPKNIQYF

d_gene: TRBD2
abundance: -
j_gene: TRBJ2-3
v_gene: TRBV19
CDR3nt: TGTGCCAGTAGTATACAAGCGGGAGTGGCAGATACGCAGTATTTT
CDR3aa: CASSIQAGVADTQYF

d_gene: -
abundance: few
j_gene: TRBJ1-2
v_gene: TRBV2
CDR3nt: TGTGCCAGCAGTGAACAGGGTACCAACTATGGCTACACCTTC
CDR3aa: CASSEQGTNYGYTF

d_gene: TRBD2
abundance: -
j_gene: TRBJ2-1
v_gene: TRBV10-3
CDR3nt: TGTGCCATCAGCCCGACTAGCGAGTACAATGAGCAGTTCTTC
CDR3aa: CAISPTSEYNEQFF

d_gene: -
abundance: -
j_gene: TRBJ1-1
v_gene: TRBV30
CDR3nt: TGTGCCTGGAGTGTTTCGGACACTGAAGCTTTCTTT
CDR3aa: CAWSVSDTEAFF

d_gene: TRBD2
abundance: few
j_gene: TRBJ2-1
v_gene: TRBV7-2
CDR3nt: TGTGCCAGCAGCTCGGGACTAGCGGGAGTTGAGCAGTTCTTC
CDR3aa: CASSSGLAGVEQFF

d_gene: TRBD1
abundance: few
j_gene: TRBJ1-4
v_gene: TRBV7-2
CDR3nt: TGTGCCAGCAGCTCCCTAGACAGGGGAAACAATGAAAAACTGTTTTTT
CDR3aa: CASSSLDRGNNEKLFF

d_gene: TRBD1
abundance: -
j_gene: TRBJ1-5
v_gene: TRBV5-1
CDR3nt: TGCGCCAGCAGCTTTGGGCCGACAGGGCCGGGACAGCCCCAGCATTTT
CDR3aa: CASSFGPTGPGQPQHF

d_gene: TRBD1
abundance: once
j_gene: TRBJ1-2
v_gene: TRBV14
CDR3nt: TGTGCCAGCAGCCAACCCGGGACAGGACGTGGCTACACCTTC
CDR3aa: CASSQPGTGRGYTF

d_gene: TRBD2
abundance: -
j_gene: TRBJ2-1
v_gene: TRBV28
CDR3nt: TGTGCCAGCAGTCCTCTAGCGGGAGGGAAAAATGAGCAGTTCTTC
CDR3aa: CASSPLAGGKNEQFF

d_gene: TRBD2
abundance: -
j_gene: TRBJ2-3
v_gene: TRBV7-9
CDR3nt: TGTGCCAGCAGCTTGGGACTAGCGGGAGGGCCGGACACAGATACGCAGTATTTT
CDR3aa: CASSLGLAGGPDTDTQYF

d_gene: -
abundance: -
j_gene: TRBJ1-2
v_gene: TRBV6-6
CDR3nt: TGTGCCAGCAGAGTGGTTAGGGGCTATGGCTACACCTTC
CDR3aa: CASRVVRGYGYTF

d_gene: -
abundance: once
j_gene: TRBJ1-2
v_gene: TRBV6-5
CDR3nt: TGTGCCAGCAGTTACTCCACGGGGGGTGTATATGGCTACACCTTC
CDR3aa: CASSYSTGGVYGYTF

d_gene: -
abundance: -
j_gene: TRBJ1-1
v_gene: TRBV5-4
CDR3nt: TGTGCCAGCAGCCTTCGGCAGGGATGGACTGAAGCTTTCTTT
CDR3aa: CASSLRQGWTEAFF

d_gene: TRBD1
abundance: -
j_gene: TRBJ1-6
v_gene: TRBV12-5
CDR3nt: TGTGCTAGTGCCTTACAGGGGGCGGATTCACCCCTCCACTTT
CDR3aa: CASALQGADSPLHF

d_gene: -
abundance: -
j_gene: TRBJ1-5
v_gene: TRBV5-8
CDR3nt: TGTGCCAGCAGCCTTACAGGGATTGAGCCCCAGCATTTT
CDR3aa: CASSLTGIEPQHF

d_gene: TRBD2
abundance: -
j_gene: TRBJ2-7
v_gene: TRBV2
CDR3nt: TGTGCCAGCAGTCAACTAGCGGGAGGGGAGCAGTACTTC
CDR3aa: CASSQLAGGEQYF

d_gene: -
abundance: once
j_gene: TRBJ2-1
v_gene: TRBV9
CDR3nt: TGTGCCAGCAGCGGCGGACAGTTGCAAACCTATCTACAACCTAGGGGGCAGTTCTTC
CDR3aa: CASSGGQLQTYLQPRGQFF

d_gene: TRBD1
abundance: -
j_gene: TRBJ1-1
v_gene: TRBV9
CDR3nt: TGTGCCAGCAGCGTATCGCCGACAGGGGGTGAAGCTTTCTTT
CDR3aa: CASSVSPTGGEAFF

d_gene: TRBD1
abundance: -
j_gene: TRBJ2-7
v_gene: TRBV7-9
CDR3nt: TGTGCCAGCAGAGGACAGGGGAGGCACGAGCAGTACTTC
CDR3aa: CASRGQGRHEQYF

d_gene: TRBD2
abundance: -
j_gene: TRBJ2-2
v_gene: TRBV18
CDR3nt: TGTGCCAGCTATGTACTTAAACCGGGACTAGCGGAGACCGGGGAGCTGTTTTTT
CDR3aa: CASYVLKPGLAETGELFF

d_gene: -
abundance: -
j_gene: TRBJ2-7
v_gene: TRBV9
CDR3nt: TGTGCCAGCAGCGCAGGACTTACGGTCTACGAGCAGTACTTC
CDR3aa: CASSAGLTVYEQYF

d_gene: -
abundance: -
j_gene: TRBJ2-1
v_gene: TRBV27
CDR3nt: TGTGCCAGCAGTTTCCAGCGGAGATACAATGAGCAGTTCTTC
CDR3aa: CASSFQRRYNEQFF

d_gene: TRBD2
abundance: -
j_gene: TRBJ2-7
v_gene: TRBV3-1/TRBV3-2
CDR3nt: TGTGCCAGCAGCCGCTGGACTAGCGGGAGGGGTATGGACGAGCAGTACTTC
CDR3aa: CASSRWTSGRGMDEQYF

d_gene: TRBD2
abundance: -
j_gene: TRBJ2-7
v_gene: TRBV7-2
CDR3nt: TGTGCCAGCAGCTCTTCACTAGCGGGAGGACTTGGGCGGCAGTACTTC
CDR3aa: CASSSSLAGGLGRQYF

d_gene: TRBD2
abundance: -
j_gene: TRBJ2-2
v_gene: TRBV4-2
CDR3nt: TGTGCCAGCAGCCCGGGGACTAGCGGGTACACCGGGGAGCTGTTTTTT
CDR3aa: CASSPGTSGYTGELFF

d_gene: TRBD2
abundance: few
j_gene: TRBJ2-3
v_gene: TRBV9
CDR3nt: TGTGCCAGCAGCGTAAGACTAGCGGGAGGGAGAGATACGCAGTATTTT
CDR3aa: CASSVRLAGGRDTQYF

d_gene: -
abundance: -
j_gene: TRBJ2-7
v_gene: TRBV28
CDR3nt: TGTGCCAGCATTAGCGGACAGGTACGTTTGCACGAGCAGTACTTC
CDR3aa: CASISGQVRLHEQYF

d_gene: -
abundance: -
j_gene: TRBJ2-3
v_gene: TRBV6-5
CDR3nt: TGTGCCAGCAGTTACTCGCCCAGCGGGAGCACAGATACGCAGTATTTT
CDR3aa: CASSYSPSGSTDTQYF

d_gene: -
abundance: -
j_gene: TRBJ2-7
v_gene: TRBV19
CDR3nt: TGTGCCAGTAGTACCTCAGCAGGGTTTCCCTACTACGAGCAGTACTTC
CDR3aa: CASSTSAGFPYYEQYF

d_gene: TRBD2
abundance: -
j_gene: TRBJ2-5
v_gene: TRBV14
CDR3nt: TGTGCCAGCAGCCAAGCGGCGGGAGGGCCGGAAGAGACCCAGTACTTC
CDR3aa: CASSQAAGGPEETQYF

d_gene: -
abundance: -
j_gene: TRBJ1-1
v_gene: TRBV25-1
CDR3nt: TGTGCCAGCAGCCAGACAGTGAACACTGAAGCTTTCTTT
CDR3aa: CASSQTVNTEAFF

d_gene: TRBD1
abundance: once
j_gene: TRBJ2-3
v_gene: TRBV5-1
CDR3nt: TGCGCCAGCAGCCCCCAACCGGGACAGGGGATCACAGATACGCAGTATTTT
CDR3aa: CASSPQPGQGITDTQYF

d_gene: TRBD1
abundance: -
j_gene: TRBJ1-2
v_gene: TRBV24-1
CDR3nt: TGTGCCACCAGTGATGCCGGGACAGTAACTAACTATGGCTACACCTTC
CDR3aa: CATSDAGTVTNYGYTF

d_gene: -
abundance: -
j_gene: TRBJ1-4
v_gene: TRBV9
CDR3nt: TGTGCCAGCAGCGGGGGGGGTCCCCATGAAAAACTGTTTTTT
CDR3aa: CASSGGGPHEKLFF

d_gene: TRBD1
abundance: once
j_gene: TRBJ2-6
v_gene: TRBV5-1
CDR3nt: TGCGCCAGCAGCTTCCGGACAGGGAATACGGGGGCCAACGTCCTGACTTTC
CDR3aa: CASSFRTGNTGANVLTF

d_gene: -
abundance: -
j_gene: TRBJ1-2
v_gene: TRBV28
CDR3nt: TGTGCCAACGCGGACAGCCGTAACTATGGCTACACCTTC
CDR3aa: CANADSRNYGYTF

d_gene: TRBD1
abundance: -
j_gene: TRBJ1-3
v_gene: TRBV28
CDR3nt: TGTGCCAGCAGTTTATGGGGACAGGCTTTTGGAAACACCATATATTTT
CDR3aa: CASSLWGQAFGNTIYF

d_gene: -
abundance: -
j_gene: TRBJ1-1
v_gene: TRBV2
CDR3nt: TGTGCCAGCAGTGTGGGCAGGGTCTTAGGTGAAGCTTTCTTT
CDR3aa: CASSVGRVLGEAFF

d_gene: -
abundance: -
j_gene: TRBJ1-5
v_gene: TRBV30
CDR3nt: TGTGCCTGGAGTGTCCAAGGGGGCAATCAGCCCCAGCATTTT
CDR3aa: CAWSVQGGNQPQHF

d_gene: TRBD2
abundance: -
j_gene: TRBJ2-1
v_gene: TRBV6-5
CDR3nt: TGTGCCAGCAGACCGGGACTAGCGGTTTTACCGGAGTTCTTC
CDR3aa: CASRPGLAVLPEFF